These T cell receptor beta chains were read from a single sample in a study of blood T cell repertoires in COVID-19. Profiled with immunoSEQ multiplex PCR; TCRdb holds only in-frame clones, not every one. This table holds tens of thousands of clones, 83% found once. Sequencing was carried out using peripheral blood. The receptors shown here come from a man aged 70 or older with acute or convalescent COVID-19. CDR3s include the opening cysteine and the closing phenylalanine or tryptophan. D genes are given only for firm matches. Size is omitted from some rows. Given values are once, few, many or a class for expanded clones.

D gene | J gene | V gene | clone size | CDR3 DNA | CDR3 protein
TRBD2 | TRBJ2-2 | TRBV11-2 | once | TGTGCCAGCAGCTTAATCGGGGGGACGGCCGGGGAGCTGTTTTTT | CASSLIGGTAGELFF
. | TRBJ1-5 | TRBV4-3 | . | TGCGCCAGCAGCCAAGACGGCGGACAGCCCCAGCATTTT | CASSQDGGQPQHF
. | TRBJ1-6 | TRBV6-6 | . | TGTGCCAGCAGTCTCGGGGGAGACAGCATTTATAATTCACCCCTCCACTTT | CASSLGGDSIYNSPLHF
TRBD1 | TRBJ1-5 | TRBV28 | . | TGTGCCAGCAGTTCCCCCCGACAGGGTAGCGGGGAGCCCCAGCATTTT | CASSSPRQGSGEPQHF
. | TRBJ1-5 | TRBV7-8 | few | TGTGCCAGCAGCTTAGATGGGCAGGGAGGTCAGCCCCAGCATTTT | CASSLDGQGGQPQHF
. | TRBJ1-2 | TRBV7-2 | few | TGTGCCAGCAGCTTGTCTAGACAGACCTCTAACTATGGCTACACCTTC | CASSLSRQTSNYGYTF
. | TRBJ1-2 | TRBV5-1 | . | TGCGCCAGCAGCCGCGGCCCGGGGGGCTATGGCTACACCTTC | CASSRGPGGYGYTF
. | TRBJ2-1 | TRBV30 | . | TGTGCCTGGAGTTATGGACACTCAGGGAATGAGCAGTTCTTC | CAWSYGHSGNEQFF
. | TRBJ2-7 | TRBV5-1 | medium-sized | TGCGCCAGCAGCTGGGACACCTACGAGCAGTACTTC | CASSWDTYEQYF
. | TRBJ2-3 | TRBV4-2 | . | TGTGCCAGCAGCCAAGTGGGCGCAGATACGCAGTATTTT | CASSQVGADTQYF
. | TRBJ2-7 | TRBV10-3 | . | TGTGCCATCAGTGACCCAACGCAACTCTCCTACGAGCAGTACTTC | CAISDPTQLSYEQYF
. | TRBJ1-5 | TRBV7-2 | . | TGTGCCAGCAGCTCGATTGGACAAGGCCTCAATCAGCCCCAGCATTTT | CASSSIGQGLNQPQHF
. | TRBJ1-2 | TRBV30 | . | TGTGCCTGGAACAATTACCCCGGGACAATTGGCTACACCTTC | CAWNNYPGTIGYTF
. | TRBJ1-5 | TRBV7-2 | . | TGTGCCAGCAGCCCGAATGTAGGCAATCAGCCCCAGCATTTT | CASSPNVGNQPQHF
TRBD2 | TRBJ2-3 | TRBV27 | . | TGTGCCAGCAGCCGCACCTGGACTAGCGGGACTATATACACAGATACGCAGTATTTT | CASSRTWTSGTIYTDTQYF
. | TRBJ1-6 | TRBV7-3 | . | TGTGCCAGCAGCGCCATCCGTGGGGGCAATTCACCCCTCCACTTT | CASSAIRGGNSPLHF
TRBD1 | TRBJ2-6 | TRBV5-8 | . | TGTGCCAGCAGCCTTTCGACAGGGGAGGTTGGGGCCAACGTCCTGACTTTC | CASSLSTGEVGANVLTF
. | TRBJ1-4 | TRBV6-2/TRBV6-3 | . | TGTGCCACGAGCCCGGACATAGGAACTAATGAAAAACTGTTTTTT | CATSPDIGTNEKLFF
TRBD2 | TRBJ2-2 | TRBV27 | . | TGTGCCAGCAGCCGAGAGACTAGCCTTGGCCAAACCGGGGAGCTGTTTTTT | CASSRETSLGQTGELFF
. | TRBJ2-6 | TRBV19 | . | TGTGCCAGTAGTATAACAGGGCCGAGCGCCAACGTCCTGACTTTC | CASSITGPSANVLTF
. | TRBJ1-2 | TRBV6-1 | . | TGTGCCAGCAGTGAAGCAGGAACAGCTTATGGCTACACCTTC | CASSEAGTAYGYTF
. | TRBJ1-5 | TRBV6-5 | . | TGTGCCAGCAACCCGACACGGTTTAAGGATCCCCAGCATTTT | CASNPTRFKDPQHF
. | TRBJ1-2 | TRBV6-6 | . | TGTGCCAGCAGTCCTAGGGGGTCTCCTGCTACTAACTATGGCTACACCTTC | CASSPRGSPATNYGYTF
TRBD2 | TRBJ2-4 | TRBV7-2 | . | TGTGCCAGCAGCTTAGAGCGGGGGGGCCGGGGATCCAAAAACATTCAGTACTTC | CASSLERGGRGSKNIQYF
. | TRBJ2-7 | TRBV28 | . | TGTGCCAGCAGTCCCCAGGGCAGCTCCTACGAGCAGTACTTC | CASSPQGSSYEQYF
TRBD2 | TRBJ2-1 | TRBV5-1 | . | TGCGCCAGCAGCTTAAAGACTAGCGGAATCAATGAGCAGTTCTTC | CASSLKTSGINEQFF
TRBD2 | TRBJ2-7 | TRBV10-1 | . | TGCGCCAGCAGCGTTAATGATCTAGCGGGGGAGCAGTACTTC | CASSVNDLAGEQYF
. | TRBJ1-1 | TRBV28 | once | TGTGCCAGCAGTACCCCACAGAACACTGAAGCTTTCTTT | CASSTPQNTEAFF
. | TRBJ1-1 | TRBV3-1/TRBV3-2 | . | TGTGCCAGCAGCCAAGAATGGGGGGATGCTTTCTTT | CASSQEWGDAFF
. | TRBJ2-1 | TRBV5-1 | . | TGCGCCAGCAGCCCCGGACAGTGGGGGGGCAATGAGCAGTTCTTC | CASSPGQWGGNEQFF
. | TRBJ2-5 | TRBV27 | . | TGTGCCAGCAGTCTACTAGGCGGTGAGACCCAGTACTTC | CASSLLGGETQYF
TRBD1 | TRBJ2-5 | TRBV19 | . | TGTGCCAGTAGTTCCCGGACAGGTGGAGGTATGGAGACCCAGTACTTC | CASSSRTGGGMETQYF
. | TRBJ1-5 | TRBV2 | . | TGTGCCAGCAGCGTACAGGGCCGACAGCCCCAGCATTTT | CASSVQGRQPQHF
TRBD2 | TRBJ2-1 | TRBV6-5 | . | TGTGCCAGCAGCCAGACTAGCGGGAGGTGGAATGAGCAGTTCTTC | CASSQTSGRWNEQFF
TRBD2 | TRBJ2-3 | TRBV7-2 | . | TGTGCCAGCAGGACCCCGGGACTAGCGGACACAGATACGCAGTATTTT | CASRTPGLADTDTQYF
. | TRBJ1-1 | TRBV5-4 | . | TGTGCCAGCAGCTTCAATCAGAACACTGAAGCTTTCTTT | CASSFNQNTEAFF
TRBD2 | TRBJ2-7 | TRBV4-1 | few | TGCGCCAGCAGCCAAGCAACTAGCGGGGGGTCCTACGAGCAGTACTTC | CASSQATSGGSYEQYF
. | TRBJ1-2 | TRBV29-1 | . | TGCAGCGTCGCACTGCAGGCGGGCTATGGCTACACCTTC | CSVALQAGYGYTF
TRBD2 | TRBJ2-1 | TRBV9 | . | TGTGCCAGCGGGAGGGAGAACTACAATGAGCAGTTCTTC | CASGRENYNEQFF